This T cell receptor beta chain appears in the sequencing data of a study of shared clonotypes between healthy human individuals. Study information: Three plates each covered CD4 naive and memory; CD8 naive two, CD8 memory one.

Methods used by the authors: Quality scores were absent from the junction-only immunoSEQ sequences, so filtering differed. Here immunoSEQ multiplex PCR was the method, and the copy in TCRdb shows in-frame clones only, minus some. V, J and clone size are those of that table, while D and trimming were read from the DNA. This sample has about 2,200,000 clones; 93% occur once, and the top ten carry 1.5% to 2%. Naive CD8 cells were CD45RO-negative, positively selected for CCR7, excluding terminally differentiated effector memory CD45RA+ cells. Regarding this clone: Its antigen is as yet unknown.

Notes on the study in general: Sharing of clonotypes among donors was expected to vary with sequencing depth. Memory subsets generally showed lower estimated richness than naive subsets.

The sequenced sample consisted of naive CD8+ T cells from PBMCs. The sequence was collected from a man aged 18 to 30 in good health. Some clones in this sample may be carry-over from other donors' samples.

CDR3 in amino acids: CAWSGTDGINYGYTF. CDR3 coding DNA: TGTGCCTGGAGTGGGACGGACGGAATAAACTATGGCTACACCTTC. The chain has TRBV30 and TRBJ1-2; D gene ambiguous. This CDR3 is 15 amino acids long. Trimming left V 1 base short and J 2 bases short, with 14 bases between. In germline, CDR1 is GTSNPN, CDR2 SVGIG (reference sequence).